This TCR beta chain derives from a study of blood T cell repertoires in COVID-19. Repertoires were generated with immunoSEQ multiplex PCR, while TCRdb's copy carries only in-frame clones and drops some. The repertoire holds just under 300,000 clones, with about 88% as singletons. This CDR3 comprises 15 residues. Germline V gene lookup returns CDR1 SGHKS and CDR2 YYEKEE (reference sequence). J was trimmed by 0 bases and V by 4 bases; bases with no gene match: 2. The TCR originated in a man in his 70s with acute or convalescent COVID-19. The specimen was peripheral blood. This chain uses TRBV5-5 with TRBJ2-1; 9 bases fit TRBD1. CDR3: CASSGGQGSYNEQFF. For the CDR3, the DNA is TGTGCCAGCAGCGGGGGACAGGGCTCCTACAATGAGCAGTTCTTC. The entire variable domain, with the rest obtained from reference TRBV5-5 and TRBJ2-1, is as follows: DAGVTQSPTHLIKTRGQQVTLRCSPISGHKSVSWYQQVLGQGPQFIFQYYEKEERGRGNFPDRFSARQFPNYSSELNVNALLLGDSALYLCASSGGQGSYNEQFFGPGTRLTVL.